What follows is one T cell receptor (beta chain) and its context. The data belong to a study of OX40 agonist ivuxolimab in advanced cancers. In the study overall: Partial responses were recorded for three patients, including one with hepatocellular carcinoma and two with cutaneous melanoma.

Germline CDR1 and CDR2: MNHNS and SASEGT. Trimming cost V 4 bases and J 3 bases; bases outside gene matches: 1. The CDR3 contains 14 residues. TCRdb's table, derived via immunoSEQ multiplex PCR, lists solely in-frame clones and lacks some. The data hold some 50,000 clones, with 70% to 90% observed a single time. The clonotype was recovered from an adult with an advanced solid tumor such as melanoma, head and neck, liver or kidney cancer. Sequences were derived from CD4+ or CD8+ T cells sorted from blood, sampled in a trial of the OX40 agonist ivuxolimab. The chain recombines TRBV6-1 with TRBJ1-3; 9 nucleotides agree with TRBD1. The CDR3 loop reads CASSAGQGGNTIYF. For the CDR3, the DNA is TGTGCCAGCAGTGCGGGACAGGGTGGAAACACCATATATTTT.